A single sample gave rise to the 12 T cell receptor beta chains below, sequenced in a study of Ad26.COV2.S vaccination and SARS-CoV-2 variants. Treatment specified: roughly 18 received Ad26.COV2.S at low or high dose, single or two shots; roughly five received placebo; per-sample allocation not given. Samples came from day 63 after the first vaccine or placebo injection. The repertoire was sequenced with immunoSEQ multiplex PCR; TCRdb's copy has only in-frame clones and lacks some. This sample has roughly 700,000 clones, with around 89% found just once. The starting material was peripheral blood, obtained in a trial of Ad26.COV2.S vaccine versus placebo. The origin of the receptors is a person aged 18 to 65 who received the Ad26.COV2.S COVID-19 vaccine or a placebo.

The rearrangement joins TRBV14 to TRBJ2-1, with 7 bases lining up with TRBD2. The CDR3 has 14 residues. CDR1 SGHDN and CDR2 FVKESK come from the germline V gene. V dropped 1 base and J dropped 7; count of bases not matched to a gene: 4. The CDR3 nucleotides are TGTGCCAGCAGCCAAGGGGGAGGGTGGAATGAGCAGTTCTTC. The encoded protein is CASSQGGGWNEQFF.

In DNA form, the CDR3 reads TGTGCCAGCAGTCGGACAGGGTTGGTGTACGAGCAGTACTTC. Residues: CASSRTGLVYEQYF. The chain has TRBV3-1 (or the pseudogene TRBV3-2) and TRBJ2-7; TRBD1 matches 8 bases. V was clipped by 6 bases and J by 4 bases; unmatched bases: 8. CDR1 and CDR2 from the germline V gene are LGHDT and YNNKEL (reference sequence). This CDR3 spans 14 amino acids.

The rearrangement joins TRBV9 to TRBJ1-2, with D possibly being TRBD1 (5 bases). The germline V gene has CDR1 SGDLS and CDR2 YYNGEE. Trimming left V 3 bases short and J 8 bases short, with 20 bases between. The CDR3 loop spans 15 amino acids. The CDR3, as DNA: TGTGCCAGCAGCGATCCCCCCGGGGGATCTACCGGCTACACCTTC. This encodes CASSDPPGGSTGYTF.

To note about this clone: Distinct nucleotide sequences in the sample also encode this CDR3. J is TRBJ2-5 and V is TRBV5-1; D is unclear. Germline V gene lookup returns CDR1 SGHRS and CDR2 YFSETQ. This CDR3 has 14 amino acids. Deletions cut 0 bases from V and 1 base from J, with 7 bases between. CDR3 nucleotide sequence: TGCGCCAGCAGCTTGGCAGGATCCCAAGAGACCCAGTACTTC. This codes for CASSLAGSQETQYF.

This chain joins TRBV5-8 and TRBJ1-5; 9 bases align to TRBD1. CDR1 is SGHTS, CDR2 YDEGEE, per germline. V was clipped by 1 base and J by 5 bases; unmatched bases: 10. The CDR3 extends over 17 amino acids. DNA for the CDR3: TGTGCCAGCAGCTTGCAAAAAGGGACAGGGAGGGATCAGCCCCAGCATTTT. Protein: CASSLQKGTGRDQPQHF.

The chain combines TRBV9 with TRBJ2-2; 13 bases line up with TRBD2. The junction had 6 bases not matched to a gene; V was cut back by 2 bases and J by 5 bases. The CDR3 spans 17 residues. CDR1 and CDR2 from the germline V gene are SGDLS and YYNGEE. The CDR3 sequence is CASSVGTSGVGTGELFF. Written as DNA, the CDR3 is TGTGCCAGCAGCGTGGGGACTAGCGGGGTAGGAACCGGGGAGCTGTTTTTT. Full variable domain (remainder filled in from reference TRBV9 and TRBJ2-2): DSGVTQTPKHLITATGQRVTLRCSPRSGDLSVYWYQQSLDQGLQFLIQYYNGEERAKGNILERFSAQQFPDLHSELNLSSLELGDSALYFCASSVGTSGVGTGELFFGEGSRLTVL.

This chain links TRBV12-3 or TRBV12-4 with TRBJ2-7; TRBD2 agrees at 7 bases. The CDR3 has 13 residues. Losses at the gene ends were 6 bases for V and 2 bases for J; bases not matched to a gene: 4. The CDR3 bases are TGTGCCAGCAGCCCCCGGGGGGCCTACGAGCAGTACTTC. Translating gives CASSPRGAYEQYF.

The gene calls are TRBV19 and TRBJ1-1; D ambiguous. V lost 2 bases and J lost 0, with 4 bases in between. The length of the CDR3 is 13 residues. Germline-derived CDR1 and CDR2 are LNHDA and SQIVND (reference sequence). Here the CDR3 DNA reads TGTGCCAGTAGTATATCTGTGAACACTGAAGCTTTCTTT. Its translation is CASSISVNTEAFF.

J is TRBJ2-5 and V is TRBV30; perhaps TRBD2 as D (6 bases). CDR3 size: 15 residues. Germline V lookup: CDR1 GTSNPN, CDR2 SVGIG (reference sequence). Trimming left V 8 bases short and J 2 bases short, with 21 bases between. The CDR3 is CAGGGARRSQETQYF. Written as DNA, the CDR3 is TGTGCCGGTGGAGGGGCACGGCGGAGTCAAGAGACCCAGTACTTC.

The genes are TRBV5-6 and TRBJ1-3, with unresolved D. The CDR3 loop spans 16 amino acids. V was trimmed by 0 bases and J by 0 bases, leaving 10 bases between them. The V gene's germline CDR1 is SGHDT and CDR2 YYEEEE. The CDR3 reads CASSLEGLDSGNTIYF. The CDR3 DNA follows: TGTGCCAGCAGCTTGGAGGGTCTCGACTCTGGAAACACCATATATTTT. The full variable domain, in which reference TRBV5-6 and TRBJ1-3 provide the parts outside the CDR3, is DAGVTQSPTHLIKTRGQQVTLRCSPKSGHDTVSWYQQALGQGPQFIFQYYEEEERQRGNFPDRFSGHQFPNYSSELNVNALLLGDSALYLCASSLEGLDSGNTIYFGEGSWLTVV.

V and J are TRBV7-2 and TRBJ2-2; D not resolved. Trimming left V 1 base short and J 4 bases short, with 13 bases between. The CDR3 extends over 16 amino acids. Looked up from germline, CDR1 is SGHTA and CDR2 is FQGNSA. The CDR3 region has the DNA TGTGCCAGCAGCTTAGAAGGCACTAACCCCACCGGGGAGCTGTTTTTT. This encodes CASSLEGTNPTGELFF.

The V and J genes are TRBV10-2 and TRBJ2-1; 9 positions match TRBD2. With V trimmed by 4 bases and J by 4 bases, 5 bases remained unmatched. The length of the CDR3 is 15 residues. Germline lookup yields CDR1 WSHSY and CDR2 SAAADI. This CDR3 is CASSVEAGGYNEQFF. The CDR3 DNA follows: TGCGCCAGCAGTGTTGAAGCGGGAGGTTACAATGAGCAGTTCTTC.